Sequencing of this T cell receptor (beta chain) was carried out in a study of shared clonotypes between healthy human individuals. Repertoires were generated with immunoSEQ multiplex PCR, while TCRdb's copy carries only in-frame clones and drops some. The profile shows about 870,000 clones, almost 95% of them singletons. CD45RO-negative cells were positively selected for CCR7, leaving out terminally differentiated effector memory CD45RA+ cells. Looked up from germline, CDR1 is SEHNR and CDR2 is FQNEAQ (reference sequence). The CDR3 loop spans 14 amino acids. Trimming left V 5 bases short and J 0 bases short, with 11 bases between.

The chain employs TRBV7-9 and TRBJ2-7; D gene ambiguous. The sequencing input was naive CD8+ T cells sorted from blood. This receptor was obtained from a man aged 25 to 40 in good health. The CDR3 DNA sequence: TGTGCCAGCAGCCCCTCCTTTGGCTCCTACGAGCAGTACTTC. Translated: CASSPSFGSYEQYF.